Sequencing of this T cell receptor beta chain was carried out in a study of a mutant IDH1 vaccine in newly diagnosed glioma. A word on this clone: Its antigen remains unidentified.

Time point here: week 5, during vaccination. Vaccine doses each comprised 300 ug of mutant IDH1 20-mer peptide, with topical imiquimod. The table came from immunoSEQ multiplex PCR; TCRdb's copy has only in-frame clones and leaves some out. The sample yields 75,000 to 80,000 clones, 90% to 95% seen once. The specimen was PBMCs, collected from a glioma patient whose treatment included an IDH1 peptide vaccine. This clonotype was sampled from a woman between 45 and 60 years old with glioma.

This CDR3 reads CASSYRGADTDTQYF. CDR3 in DNA: TGTGCCAGCAGTTACCGGGGTGCCGACACAGATACGCAGTATTTT. The chain carries TRBV6-6 and TRBJ2-3; weak D call: TRBD2 (5 bases). V lost 2 bases, J lost 2 bases, and 11 bases lay in between. The germline V gene encodes CDR1 MNHNY and CDR2 SVGAGI (reference sequence). This CDR3 is built from 15 residues.